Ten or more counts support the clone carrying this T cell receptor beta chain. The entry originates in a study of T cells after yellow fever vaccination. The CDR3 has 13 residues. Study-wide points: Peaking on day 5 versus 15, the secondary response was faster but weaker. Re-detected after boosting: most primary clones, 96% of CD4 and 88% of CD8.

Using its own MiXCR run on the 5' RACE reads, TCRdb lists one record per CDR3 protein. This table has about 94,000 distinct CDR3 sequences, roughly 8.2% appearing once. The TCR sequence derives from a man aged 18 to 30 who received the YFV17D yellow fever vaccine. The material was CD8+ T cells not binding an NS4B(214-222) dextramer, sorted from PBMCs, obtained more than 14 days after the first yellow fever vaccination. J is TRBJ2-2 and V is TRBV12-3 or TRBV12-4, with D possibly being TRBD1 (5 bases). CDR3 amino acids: CAAGLENTGELFF. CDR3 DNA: TGTGCGGCAGGGCTAGAGAACACCGGGGAGCTGTTTTTT.